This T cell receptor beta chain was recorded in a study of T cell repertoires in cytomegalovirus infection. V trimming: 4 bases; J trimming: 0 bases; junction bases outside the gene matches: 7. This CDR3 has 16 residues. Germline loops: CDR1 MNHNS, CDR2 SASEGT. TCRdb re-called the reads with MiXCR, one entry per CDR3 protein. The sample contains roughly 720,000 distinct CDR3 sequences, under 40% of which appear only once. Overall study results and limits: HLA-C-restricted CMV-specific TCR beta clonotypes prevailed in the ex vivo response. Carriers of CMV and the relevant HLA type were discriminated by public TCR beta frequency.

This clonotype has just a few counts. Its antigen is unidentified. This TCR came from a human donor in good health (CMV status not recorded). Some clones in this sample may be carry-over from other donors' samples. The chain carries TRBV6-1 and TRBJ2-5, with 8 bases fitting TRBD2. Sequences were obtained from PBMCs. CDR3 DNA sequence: TGTGCCAGCAGTGGGGGTCGAGCGGGGGACCAAGAGACCCAGTACTTC. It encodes CASSGGRAGDQETQYF.